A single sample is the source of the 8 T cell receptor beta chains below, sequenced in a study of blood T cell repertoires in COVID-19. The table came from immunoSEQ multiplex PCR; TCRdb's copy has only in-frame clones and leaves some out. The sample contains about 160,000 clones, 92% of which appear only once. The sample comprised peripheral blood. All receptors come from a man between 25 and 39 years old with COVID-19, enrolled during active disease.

CDR3 bases: TGCGCCAGCAGCTTGGGCTCAGGGAAGGGCTACACCTTC. This codes for CASSLGSGKGYTF. The genes are TRBV5-1 and TRBJ1-2; D possibly corresponds to TRBD1 (5 bases). Trimming shortened V by 0 bases and J by 8 bases, and 11 bases separated the two germline ends. Germline V CDR1 and CDR2: SGHRS, YFSETQ. This CDR3 has 13 residues. The whole variable domain, remainder taken from reference TRBV5-1 and TRBJ1-2, is KAGVTQTPRYLIKTRGQQVTLSCSPISGHRSVSWYQQTPGQGLQFLFEYFSETQRNKGNFPGRFSGRQFSNSRSEMNVSTLELGDSALYLCASSLGSGKGYTFGSGTRLTVV.

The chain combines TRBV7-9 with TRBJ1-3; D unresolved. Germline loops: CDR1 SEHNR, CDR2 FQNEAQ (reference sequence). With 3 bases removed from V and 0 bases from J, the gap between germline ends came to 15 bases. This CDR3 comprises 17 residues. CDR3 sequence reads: CASSFGLPRSSGNTIYF. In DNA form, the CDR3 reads TGTGCCAGCAGCTTTGGGCTTCCCCGAAGCTCTGGAAACACCATATATTTT.

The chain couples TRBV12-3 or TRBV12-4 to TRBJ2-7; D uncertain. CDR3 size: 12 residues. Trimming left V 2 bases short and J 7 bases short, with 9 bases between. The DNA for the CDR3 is TGTGCCAGCAGTTTATCTAGTCGGGAGCAGTACTTC. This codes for CASSLSSREQYF.

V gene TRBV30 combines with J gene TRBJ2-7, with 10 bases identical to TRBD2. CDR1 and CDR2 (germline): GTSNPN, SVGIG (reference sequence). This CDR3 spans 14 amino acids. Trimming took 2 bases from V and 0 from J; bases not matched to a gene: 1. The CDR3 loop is CAWSPSGSSYEQYF. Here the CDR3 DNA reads TGTGCCTGGAGTCCTAGCGGGAGCTCCTACGAGCAGTACTTC.

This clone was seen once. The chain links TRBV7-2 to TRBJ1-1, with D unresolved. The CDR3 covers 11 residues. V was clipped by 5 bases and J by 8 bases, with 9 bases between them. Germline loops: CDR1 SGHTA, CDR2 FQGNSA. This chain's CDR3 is CASSATVEAFF. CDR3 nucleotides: TGTGCCAGCAGCGCCACAGTAGAAGCTTTCTTT.

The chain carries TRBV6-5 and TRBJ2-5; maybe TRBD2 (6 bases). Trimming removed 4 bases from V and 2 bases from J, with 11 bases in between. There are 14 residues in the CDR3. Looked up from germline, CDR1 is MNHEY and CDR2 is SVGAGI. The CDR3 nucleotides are TGTGCCAGCAGTTTCCAGGAGGGACAAGAGACCCAGTACTTC. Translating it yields CASSFQEGQETQYF.

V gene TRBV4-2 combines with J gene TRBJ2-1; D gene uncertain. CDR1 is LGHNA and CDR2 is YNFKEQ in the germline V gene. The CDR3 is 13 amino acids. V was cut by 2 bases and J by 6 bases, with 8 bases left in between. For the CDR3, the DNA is TGTGCCAGCAGCCAACCCTCTATCAATGAGCAGTTCTTC. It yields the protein CASSQPSINEQFF.

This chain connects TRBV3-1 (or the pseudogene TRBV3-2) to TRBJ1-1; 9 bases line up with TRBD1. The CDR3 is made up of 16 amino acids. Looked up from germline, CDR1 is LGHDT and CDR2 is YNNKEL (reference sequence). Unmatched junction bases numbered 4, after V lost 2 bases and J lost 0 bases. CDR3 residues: CASSQIRDRVNTEAFF. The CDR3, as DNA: TGTGCCAGCAGCCAAATCCGGGACAGGGTGAACACTGAAGCTTTCTTT.